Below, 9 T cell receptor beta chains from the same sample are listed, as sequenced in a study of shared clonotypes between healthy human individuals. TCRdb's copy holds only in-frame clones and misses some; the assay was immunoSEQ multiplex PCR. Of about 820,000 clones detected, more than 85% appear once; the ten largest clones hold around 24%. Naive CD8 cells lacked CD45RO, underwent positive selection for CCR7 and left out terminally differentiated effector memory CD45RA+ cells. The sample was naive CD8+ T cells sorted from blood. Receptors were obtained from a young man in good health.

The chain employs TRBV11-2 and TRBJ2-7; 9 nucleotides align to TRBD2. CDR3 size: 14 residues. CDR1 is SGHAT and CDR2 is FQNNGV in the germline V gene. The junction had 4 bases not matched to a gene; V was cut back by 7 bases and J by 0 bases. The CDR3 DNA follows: TGTGCCAGCACCCATAGCGGGAGCTCCTACGAGCAGTACTTC. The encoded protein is CASTHSGSSYEQYF.

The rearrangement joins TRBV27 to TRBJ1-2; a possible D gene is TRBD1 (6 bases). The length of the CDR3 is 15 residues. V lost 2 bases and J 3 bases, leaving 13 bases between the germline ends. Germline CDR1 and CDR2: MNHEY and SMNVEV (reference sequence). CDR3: CASSLGQSLDYGYTF. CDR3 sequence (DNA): TGTGCCAGCAGTTTAGGACAGTCCCTGGACTATGGCTACACCTTC.

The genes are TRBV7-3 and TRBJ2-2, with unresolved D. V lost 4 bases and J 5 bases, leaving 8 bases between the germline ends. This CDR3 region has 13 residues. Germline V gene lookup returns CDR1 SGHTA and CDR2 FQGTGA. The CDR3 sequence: CASSSLGTGELFF. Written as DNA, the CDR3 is TGTGCCAGCAGCTCCCTGGGAACCGGGGAGCTGTTTTTT.

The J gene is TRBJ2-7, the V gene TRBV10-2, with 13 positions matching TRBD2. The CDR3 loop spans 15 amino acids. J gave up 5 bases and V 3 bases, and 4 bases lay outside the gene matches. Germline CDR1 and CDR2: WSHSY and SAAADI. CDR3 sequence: CASSEYGLAGDEQYF. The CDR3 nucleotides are TGCGCCAGCAGTGAATATGGACTAGCGGGAGACGAGCAGTACTTC.

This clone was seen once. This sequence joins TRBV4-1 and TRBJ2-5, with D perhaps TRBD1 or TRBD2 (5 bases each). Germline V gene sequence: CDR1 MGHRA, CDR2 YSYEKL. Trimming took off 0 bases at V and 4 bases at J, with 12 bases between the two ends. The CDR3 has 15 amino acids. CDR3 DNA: TGCGCCAGCAGCCAAGATAAAGGTGGGACAGAGACCCAGTACTTC. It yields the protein CASSQDKGGTETQYF.

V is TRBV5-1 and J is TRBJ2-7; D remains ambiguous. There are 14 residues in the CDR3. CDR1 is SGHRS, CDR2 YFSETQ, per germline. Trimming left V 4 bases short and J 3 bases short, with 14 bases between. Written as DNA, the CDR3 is TGCGCCAGCAGCCCCCGGAATAGCCTCTACGAGCAGTACTTC. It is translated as CASSPRNSLYEQYF.

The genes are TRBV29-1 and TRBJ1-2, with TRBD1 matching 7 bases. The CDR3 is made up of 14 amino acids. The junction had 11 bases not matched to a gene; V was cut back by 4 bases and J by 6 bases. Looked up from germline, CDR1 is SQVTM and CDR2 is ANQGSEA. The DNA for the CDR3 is TGCAGCGTTGCCATAGGGGGCGTCACTGATGGCTACACCTTC. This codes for CSVAIGGVTDGYTF.

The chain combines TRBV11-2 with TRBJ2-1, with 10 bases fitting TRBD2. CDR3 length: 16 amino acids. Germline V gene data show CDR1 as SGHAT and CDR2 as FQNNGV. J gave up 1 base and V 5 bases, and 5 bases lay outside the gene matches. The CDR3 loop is CASSHWGLASYNEQFF. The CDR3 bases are TGTGCCAGCAGCCATTGGGGACTAGCGTCCTACAATGAGCAGTTCTTC.

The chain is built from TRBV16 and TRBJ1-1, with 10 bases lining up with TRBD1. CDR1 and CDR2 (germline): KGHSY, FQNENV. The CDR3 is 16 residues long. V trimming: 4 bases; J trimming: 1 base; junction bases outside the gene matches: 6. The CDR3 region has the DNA TGTGCCAGCAGCCGCGGGACAGGGGCTCCGAACACTGAAGCTTTCTTT. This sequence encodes CASSRGTGAPNTEAFF.